This T cell receptor beta chain emerged from a study of blood T cell repertoires in COVID-19. Whole-study context: Whether acute or convalescent, the COVID-19 samples came from the United States, Italy and Spain. PBMCs, B-cell-depleted T cells, or T cells provided the cDNA or gDNA that made up the material.

The authors' processing: Researchers report that nucleated cell counts were estimated from reference gene primer amplification. Profiled with immunoSEQ multiplex PCR; TCRdb holds only in-frame clones, not every one. The V and J calls and the clone size are those of that table, but D and trimming were determined from the DNA. This sample has some 370,000 clones; about 89% occur once, and the top ten carry about 10%. This clone came up once. CDR1 and CDR2 (germline): SQVTM, ANQGSEA. J lost 5 bases, V lost 5 bases, and 4 bases had no gene match. This CDR3 has 12 amino acids. The sequenced material came from peripheral blood. The chain links TRBV29-1 to TRBJ2-7, with 9 bases fitting TRBD1. This receptor was identified in a woman younger than 45 with COVID-19, enrolled during active disease. The CDR3 sequence: CSVLTGGNEQYF. The CDR3 nucleotides are TGCAGCGTTCTTACAGGGGGCAACGAGCAGTACTTC.